This is a list of T cell receptor beta chains from one sample in a study of identical twins. TCRdb reprocessed the 5' RACE reads via MiXCR and lists one record per CDR3 protein. The sample shows some 1,600,000 distinct CDR3 sequences, about 32% of them seen only once. The sequencing sample was made of cord blood. The receptors shown here come from a newborn girl in good health. CDR3s include the opening cysteine and the closing phenylalanine or tryptophan. A D gene is named only where the DNA matches it firmly. Not every row has a clone size; where given, it reads once, few, many or a size class.

d_call,v_call,j_call,clone_size,cdr3_nt,cdr3_aa
TRBD1,TRBV11-2,TRBJ2-1,-,TGTGCCAGCAGCCCCACCCCACAGGGGCTCTCCTACAATGAGCAGTTCTTC,CASSPTPQGLSYNEQFF
-,TRBV12-3/TRBV12-4,TRBJ2-3,-,TGTGCCAGCAGCCCCGGGACCCTCGGAACAGATATGCAGTATTTT,CASSPGTLGTDMQYF
-,TRBV2,TRBJ2-2,few,TGTGCCAGCAGGCCGGGGCCCACCGGGGAGCTGTTTTTT,CASRPGPTGELFF
-,TRBV6-2/TRBV6-3,TRBJ2-6,-,TGTGCCAGCACTAATCTCCCTGGGGCCAACGTCCTGACTTTC,CASTNLPGANVLTF
-,TRBV20-1,TRBJ1-4,few,TGCAGTGCTAGAGATCATCGAAGACAGAGTGAAAAACTGTTTTTT,CSARDHRRQSEKLFF
TRBD1,TRBV7-9,TRBJ2-7,-,TGTGCCAGCAGCTCACGTGGGGCATATAAGGGGGCGGCTCCCTACGAGCAGTACTTC,CASSSRGAYKGAAPYEQYF
-,TRBV20-1,TRBJ2-1,-,TGCAGTGCTAGTGAGCAGTTCTTC,CSASEQFF
TRBD2,TRBV19,TRBJ2-7,-,TGTGCCAGTAGTATGCTAGCGGGAGTATACGAGCAGTACTTC,CASSMLAGVYEQYF
-,TRBV6-5,TRBJ1-6,few,TGTGCCAGCAGTTACTCGATAGGCCCCGGGCTTTCAACCAATTCACCCCTCCACTTT,CASSYSIGPGLSTNSPLHF
-,TRBV2,TRBJ2-2,-,TGTGCCAGCAGGGCCCTTATGAACACCGGGGAGCTGTTTTTT,CASRALMNTGELFF
-,TRBV6-1,TRBJ1-4,-,TGTGCCTACAGGCGGGCTAATGAAAAACTGTTTTTT,CAYRRANEKLFF
-,TRBV7-8,TRBJ2-1,-,TGTGCCAGCAGCGTTTCGCATGAGCAGTTCTTC,CASSVSHEQFF
-,TRBV2,TRBJ2-3,-,TGTGCCAGCAAGATGGGGGGTCAGTTCACAGATACGCAGTATTTT,CASKMGGQFTDTQYF
TRBD2,TRBV5-6,TRBJ2-7,few,TGTGCCAGCAGCTTGGCGGTCTGGACTAGCGGGAGAGTCAACGAGCAGTACTTC,CASSLAVWTSGRVNEQYF
TRBD2,TRBV7-2,TRBJ2-1,few,TGTGCCAGCAGCTTGGGTAGGGTTCTAGCGGGATACAATGAGCAGTTCTTC,CASSLGRVLAGYNEQFF
-,TRBV5-1,TRBJ2-2,-,TGCGCCAGCAGCTTACGGCTAGGCTCCGGGGAGCTGTTTTTT,CASSLRLGSGELFF
TRBD1,TRBV5-6,TRBJ1-5,many,TGTGCCAGCAGTCTGGGACAGGGTAGCCAGCCCCAGCATTTT,CASSLGQGSQPQHF
-,TRBV29-1,TRBJ2-3,many,TGCAGCTTCAGGGCGGCAGATACGCAGTATTTT,CSFRAADTQYF
-,TRBV5-1,TRBJ2-5,-,TGCGCCAGCAGCCCCTCTTCGAACCTAGCGTGGAATGAGCAGTACTTC,CASSPSSNLAWNEQYF
TRBD2,TRBV5-1,TRBJ2-5,-,TGCGCCAGCAGCTTTTCCGGGACTAGCGGGGGGGCCGTGACCCAGTACTTC,CASSFSGTSGGAVTQYF
-,TRBV3-1,TRBJ2-7,-,TGTGCCAGCAGCCAATCTCCTTACCCCTACGAGCAGTACTTC,CASSQSPYPYEQYF
-,TRBV9,TRBJ2-6,few,TGTGCCAGCAGCTTTGGAGGGAGTACTGGGGCCAACGTCCTGACTTTC,CASSFGGSTGANVLTF
-,TRBV7-9,TRBJ2-1,-,TGTGCCAGCAGCTTAGTCCCGGGAGAGCTAATCAATGAGCAGTTCTTC,CASSLVPGELINEQFF
-,TRBV4-2,TRBJ2-5,-,TGTGCCAGCAGCCAAGATCTGTTTGGGGGCAAGACCCAGTACTTC,CASSQDLFGGKTQYF